One sample yielded the 13 T cell receptor beta chains listed below, sequenced in a study of T-cell reconstitution after alpha-beta-depleted transplantation in children. The library targeted TCRbeta and was prepared with unique molecular identifiers. MiXCR, run by TCRdb on the PCR reads, gives a single entry per CDR3 protein. The sample carries about 540,000 distinct CDR3 sequences, around 17% recorded once. The source material was PBMCs from the stem cell graft donor, sampled from the stem cell graft. The source of these receptors is a human donor who donated a stem cell graft to a child with acute lymphoblastic leukemia.

The gene calls are TRBV5-1 and TRBJ2-7, with TRBD2 identical over 12 bases. This CDR3 contains 15 residues. Germline V gives CDR1 SGHRS, CDR2 YFSETQ. J gave up 5 bases and V 6 bases, and 9 bases lay outside the gene matches. The CDR3 region is CASNYGTSGLDEQYF. The CDR3 DNA follows: TGCGCCAGCAACTATGGGACTAGCGGGTTGGACGAGCAGTACTTC.

The chain employs TRBV20-1 and TRBJ2-1; D perhaps matches TRBD2 (7 bases). The CDR3 has 19 residues. Per germline, CDR1 DFQATT and CDR2 SNEGSKA (reference sequence). V lost 5 bases to trimming and J lost 0 bases, with 26 bases between them. The CDR3 here is CSAPGGREKRLSSYNEQFF. The CDR3 DNA reads as TGCAGTGCTCCTGGGGGGCGGGAGAAACGCCTGAGCTCCTACAATGAGCAGTTCTTC.

The table lists this clonotype with a few counts. The gene calls are TRBV29-1 and TRBJ1-1, with D maybe TRBD1 (5 bases). The germline gives CDR1 SQVTM, CDR2 ANQGSEA. The CDR3 covers 13 residues. V was trimmed by 8 bases and J by 4 bases, leaving 17 bases between them. The CDR3 DNA follows: TGCAGCCCTGAGCGACCCGGGGGCACTGAAGCTTTCTTT. Protein sequence: CSPERPGGTEAFF.

V gene TRBV5-6 combines with J gene TRBJ2-3; 8 nucleotides match TRBD2. The germline V gene encodes CDR1 SGHDT and CDR2 YYEEEE. The CDR3 runs to 16 residues. With 0 bases clipped from V and 2 bases from J, the junction kept 5 bases outside the gene matches. The CDR3 DNA is TGTGCCAGCAGCTTGGATAGCGGGGACCCCACAGATACGCAGTATTTT. Residues: CASSLDSGDPTDTQYF.

This chain's CDR3 is CASSYTPGLADTPSTDTQYF. The DNA for the CDR3 is TGTGCCAGCAGTTACACACCGGGACTAGCGGACACGCCTAGCACAGATACGCAGTATTTT. The chain uses TRBV28 and TRBJ2-3, with 11 bases that match TRBD2. The V segment lost 4 bases and the J segment 0 bases; nucleotides outside the gene matches: 15. The CDR3 extends over 20 amino acids. Germline V CDR1 and CDR2: MDHEN, SYDVKM.

V gene TRBV12-3 or TRBV12-4 combines with J gene TRBJ2-5; 12 nucleotides match TRBD2. This CDR3 has 16 residues. V shed 4 bases and J 4 bases; nucleotides not matched to a gene: 7. CDR3 DNA: TGTGCCAGCAGTTGGGAACTAGCGGGAGGACGAGAGACCCAGTACTTC. Protein: CASSWELAGGRETQYF.

This clonotype was counted only a few times. The rearrangement links TRBV7-3 to TRBJ2-1; D perhaps matches TRBD2 (6 bases). V was trimmed by 2 bases and J by 13 bases, leaving 15 bases between them. CDR1 and CDR2 (germline): SGHTA, FQGTGA. The CDR3 covers 13 residues. The DNA for the CDR3 is TGTGCCAGCAGCTTAGAGGGGACTCCCGTTCAGTTCTTC. As protein: CASSLEGTPVQFF.

Comments on this clonotype: Mismatch with germline at one junction end may stem from a read error. The chain combines TRBV7-9 with TRBJ2-4, with 7 bases that match TRBD2. The CDR3 has 16 amino acids. In germline, CDR1 is SEHNR, CDR2 FQNEAQ (reference sequence). CDR3 coding DNA: TGTGCCAGCAGCTTGGGGGAGGGAAGAGCCAAAAACAGTCAGTACTTC. Translation gives CASSLGEGRAKNSQYF.

This clonotype has only a few counts. J is TRBJ2-7 and V is TRBV5-1; perhaps TRBD1 as D (6 bases). Germline CDR1 SGHRS, CDR2 YFSETQ. The V end lost 5 bases, the J end lost 3 bases, and 12 bases lay between the germline ends. This CDR3 region has 13 residues. CDR3 residues: CASSSTGFYEQYF. CDR3 nucleotide sequence: TGCGCCAGCAGTTCCACAGGGTTCTACGAGCAGTACTTC.

The chain's CDR3 is CASSLPKADSVYGYTF. For the CDR3, the DNA is TGTGCCAGCAGCTTACCAAAAGCCGACAGCGTCTATGGCTACACCTTC. The genes are TRBV7-9 and TRBJ1-2, with D possibly TRBD1 on 5 matching bases. Trimming took 2 bases from V and 4 from J, leaving 17 bases between them. CDR1 is SEHNR and CDR2 is FQNEAQ in the germline V gene (reference sequence). The CDR3 length is 16 residues.

This clonotype was detected a few times. This sequence joins TRBV20-1 and TRBJ1-4; TRBD1 matches 7 bases. Trimming cost V 1 base and J 8 bases; bases outside gene matches: 10. CDR3 size: 15 residues. Germline CDR1 and CDR2: DFQATT and SNEGSKA (reference sequence). The CDR3 region has the DNA TGCAGTGCTAGAGGACCCGAGGGGGCCAGGGAAAAACTGTTTTTT. Translation: CSARGPEGAREKLFF.

In its sample, this clonotype was seen a few times. This chain joins TRBV5-1 and TRBJ2-7; TRBD2 is a possible D gene (5 bases). The CDR3 has 14 residues. CDR1 is SGHRS and CDR2 is YFSETQ in the germline V gene. Trimming pared 6 bases from V and 0 bases from J, leaving 13 bases between. The CDR3 sequence is CASKWTPSSYEQYF. The CDR3 DNA is TGCGCCAGCAAATGGACTCCAAGCTCCTACGAGCAGTACTTC.

The chain recombines TRBV4-1 with TRBJ2-2; 10 bases line up with TRBD2. Germline CDR1 MGHRA, CDR2 YSYEKL. V was pared by 0 bases and J by 0 bases, with 10 bases of the junction left unmatched. The CDR3 has 20 amino acids. This CDR3 reads CASSQDLPTSGRANTGELFF. CDR3 DNA: TGCGCCAGCAGCCAAGATCTTCCGACTAGCGGGCGCGCGAACACCGGGGAGCTGTTTTTT.